This is a list of T cell receptor beta chains from one sample in a study of blood T cells in healthy people across ages. TCRdb passed the 5' RACE reads through MiXCR, listing each CDR3 protein once. The sample holds around 500,000 distinct CDR3 sequences, 40% to 55% seen once. The material sequenced was blood. All receptors come from a man older than 75 in good health. Both conserved end residues are part of each CDR3. Each record gives: clone size, D gene, J gene, V gene, CDR3 protein, CDR3 DNA. D genes are given only for firm matches. For some rows the clone size is stated as once, few or many, or as a class when expanded; others skip it.

. . TRBJ1-1 TRBV29-1 CSAGGRGDTEAFF TGCAGCGCTGGAGGCAGGGGTGACACTGAAGCTTTCTTT
. TRBD2 TRBJ2-3 TRBV7-2 CASSFGLAGMDTQYF TGTGCCAGCAGCTTCGGACTAGCGGGAATGGATACGCAGTATTTT
. . TRBJ1-5 TRBV20-1 CSARRQTEGPQHF TGCAGTGCTAGGAGACAGACCGAGGGTCCCCAGCATTTT
. . TRBJ2-3 TRBV7-9 CASSLWRSLTDTQYF TGTGCCAGCAGCTTATGGAGGTCCCTAACAGATACGCAGTATTTT
few TRBD1 TRBJ2-5 TRBV4-1 CASSLVRGNWDQETQYF TGCGCCAGCAGCCTCGTCAGGGGGAATTGGGACCAAGAGACCCAGTACTTC
. . TRBJ1-4 TRBV20-1 CSARPAGGRGEKLFF TGCAGTGCTAGACCTGCTGGGGGCCGGGGGGAAAAACTGTTTTTT
few . TRBJ2-1 TRBV9 CASSAGTTEQFF TGTGCCAGCAGCGCCGGAACTACTGAGCAGTTCTTC
. . TRBJ2-1 TRBV29-1 CSVVGGGPNEQFF TGCAGCGTTGTCGGCGGGGGCCCCAATGAGCAGTTCTTC
. . TRBJ2-1 TRBV11-2 CASSFMLASDEQFF TGTGCCAGCAGCTTTATGCTAGCCTCGGATGAGCAGTTCTTC
. . TRBJ2-3 TRBV29-1 CSVGLGLDTQYF TGCAGCGTTGGTTTGGGGTTGGATACGCAGTATTTT
. . TRBJ2-3 TRBV7-2 CASSLGLRRGDTQYF TGTGCCAGCAGCTTAGGCTTGAGGAGAGGAGATACGCAGTATTTT
. . TRBJ2-3 TRBV27 CASSFFGGRTADTQYF TGTGCCAGCAGTTTTTTCGGTGGAAGAACAGCTGATACGCAGTATTTT
. TRBD1 TRBJ2-7 TRBV28 CASSPAPTGRSYEQYF TGTGCCAGCAGTCCAGCCCCGACAGGGCGATCCTACGAGCAGTACTTC
. . TRBJ2-7 TRBV28 CASSITSMRSYEQYF TGTGCCAGCAGCATTACTAGCATGCGCTCCTACGAGCAGTACTTC
. TRBD2 TRBJ2-7 TRBV20-1 CSARVEVAGTYEQYF TGCAGTGCTAGGGTTGAGGTAGCGGGAACCTACGAGCAGTACTTC
. TRBD1 TRBJ2-7 TRBV12-3/TRBV12-4 CASRLRTGGYEQYF TGTGCCAGCAGACTTAGGACAGGGGGCTACGAGCAGTACTTC
few TRBD1 TRBJ1-1 TRBV6-6 CASRPPGQRVNTEAFF TGTGCCAGCAGACCTCCGGGACAGCGGGTGAACACTGAAGCTTTCTTT
. . TRBJ2-4 TRBV7-2 CASSLALAWEQNIQYF TGTGCCAGCAGCTTAGCGCTTGCGTGGGAGCAGAACATTCAGTACTTC
. TRBD1 TRBJ2-4 TRBV12-3/TRBV12-4 CASSWDRGSIQYF TGTGCCAGCAGTTGGGACAGGGGGAGCATTCAGTACTTC
. TRBD1 TRBJ2-7 TRBV6-6 CASSHTRGPYEQYF TGTGCCAGCAGTCACACTAGGGGGCCTTACGAGCAGTACTTC
. TRBD1 TRBJ2-5 TRBV18 CASSPLTGGYQETQYF TGTGCCAGCTCACCCCTGACAGGGGGATACCAAGAGACCCAGTACTTC
few . TRBJ1-1 TRBV4-3 CASSQARWMNTEAFF TGCGCCAGCAGCCAGGCCAGGTGGATGAACACTGAAGCTTTCTTT
. . TRBJ2-7 TRBV4-3 CASSQVWAVEQYF TGCGCCAGCAGTCAAGTGTGGGCAGTCGAGCAGTACTTC
few TRBD2 TRBJ2-1 TRBV10-3 CAISESGAGGREQFF TGTGCCATCAGTGAGTCTGGAGCGGGGGGAAGGGAGCAGTTCTTC
few . TRBJ2-1 TRBV7-2 CASSLEGYSRNNEQFF TGTGCCAGCAGCTTAGAAGGATACAGCCGGAACAATGAGCAGTTCTTC
once . TRBJ2-1 TRBV10-3 CAISESLDRIEQFF TGTGCCATCAGTGAGTCGCTCGATAGGATTGAGCAGTTCTTC
. . TRBJ2-7 TRBV20-1 CSVARAGDYFSYEQYF TGCAGTGTCGCAAGGGCCGGGGATTACTTCTCCTACGAGCAGTACTTC
. TRBD1 TRBJ1-4 TRBV11-2 CASTLGTGEWADEKLFF TGTGCCAGCACCTTGGGGACAGGGGAATGGGCGGATGAAAAACTGTTTTTT
. . TRBJ1-1 TRBV4-3 CASSQGLGGNTEAFF TGCGCCAGCAGCCAGGGGCTGGGGGGCAACACTGAAGCTTTCTTT
few . TRBJ2-5 TRBV7-9 CASSPYRARVETQYF TGTGCCAGCAGCCCCTACCGGGCCAGAGTAGAGACCCAGTACTTC
. TRBD1 TRBJ1-2 TRBV7-8 CASSYRDSYGYTF TGTGCCAGCAGCTATAGGGACAGCTATGGCTACACCTTC
. . TRBJ2-3 TRBV9 CASSELTGRDTQYF TGTGCCAGCAGCGAACTTACAGGGCGGGATACGCAGTATTTT
. . TRBJ2-3 TRBV9 CASSVGAGHTDTQYF TGTGCCAGCAGCGTAGGAGCAGGACACACAGATACGCAGTATTTT
. . TRBJ1-5 TRBV4-3 CASSQDAGINQPQHF TGCGCCAGCAGCCAAGATGCGGGAATCAATCAGCCCCAGCATTTT
. . TRBJ2-5 TRBV20-1 CSAQKGGAGQETQYF TGCAGTGCCCAGAAGGGGGGGGCGGGCCAAGAGACCCAGTACTTC
. TRBD2 TRBJ2-3 TRBV27 CASSHMGRGDSTDTQYF TGTGCCAGCAGCCACATGGGGCGGGGGGATAGCACAGATACGCAGTATTTT
. . TRBJ2-1 TRBV6-6 CASSPGGVEFF TGTGCCAGCAGCCCGGGTGGGGTGGAGTTCTTC
few . TRBJ2-1 TRBV24-1 CATSDRTHSYNEQFF TGTGCCACCAGTGATAGGACCCACTCCTACAATGAGCAGTTCTTC
. . TRBJ2-7 TRBV20-1 CSARDVRVREQYF TGCAGTGCTAGAGATGTAAGGGTCCGCGAGCAGTACTTC
. . TRBJ2-1 TRBV3-1 CASSPLRSSAEQFF TGTGCCAGCAGCCCCCTTAGGTCTAGCGCTGAGCAGTTCTTC
. . TRBJ2-5 TRBV7-2 CASSLVGMETQYF TGTGCCAGCAGCTTAGTGGGTATGGAGACCCAGTACTTC
few TRBD1 TRBJ2-3 TRBV7-2 CASSLRTGLDTQYF TGTGCCAGCAGCTTACGGACAGGGCTAGATACGCAGTATTTT